This is a list of T cell receptor beta chains from one sample in a study of a mutant IDH1 vaccine in newly diagnosed glioma. Their antigens remain unidentified. The assay was immunoSEQ multiplex PCR, and TCRdb's table has in-frame clones only and misses some. Altogether 50,000 or so clones are present, about 86% being singletons, with the ten largest covering 6.5% to 8.5%. Sequencing was performed on PBMCs, taken from a glioma patient whose treatment included an IDH1 peptide vaccine. Receptors were obtained from a woman aged 50 to 60 with glioma. Each CDR3 is given with its conserved first and last residue. A D gene is named only where the DNA matches it firmly. For some rows the clone size is stated as once, few or many, or as a class when expanded; others skip it.

V: TRBV15
J: TRBJ2-3
size: NA
D: TRBD2
CDR3: CATSRGDGGGSTDTQYF
DNA: TGTGCCACCAGCAGAGGGGACGGCGGGGGAAGCACAGATACGCAGTATTTT

V: TRBV5-1
J: TRBJ2-5
size: once
D: NA
CDR3: CASSSTRTRGTQYF
DNA: TGCGCCAGCAGCTCTACACGGACCCGGGGGACCCAGTACTTC

V: TRBV5-1
J: TRBJ2-2
size: NA
D: TRBD2
CDR3: CASSPTSGSNTGELFF
DNA: TGCGCCAGCAGCCCCACTAGCGGTTCGAACACCGGGGAGCTGTTTTTT

V: TRBV28
J: TRBJ1-1
size: NA
D: NA
CDR3: CASSVGRVAFF
DNA: TGTGCCAGCAGTGTGGGGAGGGTAGCTTTCTTT

V: TRBV2
J: TRBJ2-7
size: NA
D: NA
CDR3: CASSGDSAEQYF
DNA: TGTGCCAGCAGTGGTGACAGTGCCGAGCAGTACTTC

V: TRBV28
J: TRBJ1-2
size: NA
D: TRBD1
CDR3: CASSVQGAGGYTF
DNA: TGTGCCAGCAGTGTCCAGGGGGCCGGTGGCTACACCTTC

V: TRBV4-3
J: TRBJ2-1
size: NA
D: TRBD1
CDR3: CASSQEWGGDRGDEQFF
DNA: TGCGCCAGCAGCCAAGAATGGGGTGGGGACAGGGGAGATGAGCAGTTCTTC

V: TRBV19
J: TRBJ2-5
size: NA
D: NA
CDR3: CASSIEETQYF
DNA: TGTGCCAGTAGTATAGAAGAGACCCAGTACTTC

V: TRBV19
J: TRBJ1-5
size: NA
D: NA
CDR3: CASTMTGELYGNQPQHF
DNA: TGTGCCAGTACCATGACGGGGGAGTTATATGGCAATCAGCCCCAGCATTTT

V: TRBV5-1
J: TRBJ2-7
size: NA
D: TRBD1
CDR3: CASKGQGGAFDEQYF
DNA: TGCGCCAGCAAGGGACAGGGGGGCGCGTTTGACGAGCAGTACTTC

V: TRBV6-4
J: TRBJ2-7
size: NA
D: NA
CDR3: CASSPSTGPYEQYF
DNA: TGTGCCAGCAGCCCATCCACAGGACCCTACGAGCAGTACTTC

V: TRBV29-1
J: TRBJ2-7
size: NA
D: NA
CDR3: CSVEDLGRGSHEQYF
DNA: TGCAGCGTTGAAGATCTGGGACGGGGGTCCCACGAGCAGTACTTC

V: TRBV7-7
J: TRBJ2-5
size: once
D: TRBD1
CDR3: CASSLGTVMGQETQYF
DNA: TGTGCTAGCAGCTTAGGGACAGTGATGGGACAAGAGACCCAGTACTTC

V: TRBV7-2
J: TRBJ2-1
size: few
D: NA
CDR3: CASSLGLPNEQFF
DNA: TGTGCCAGCAGCTTAGGGTTGCCGAATGAGCAGTTCTTC

V: TRBV9
J: TRBJ1-5
size: few
D: NA
CDR3: CASSVDGRSNQPQHF
DNA: TGTGCCAGCAGCGTAGACGGACGGTCCAATCAGCCCCAGCATTTT

V: TRBV5-1
J: TRBJ1-1
size: few
D: TRBD1
CDR3: CASSSLQGDTEAFF
DNA: TGCGCCAGCAGCTCATTACAGGGGGACACTGAAGCTTTCTTT

V: TRBV4-2
J: TRBJ1-6
size: NA
D: NA
CDR3: CASSLRGGDNSPLHF
DNA: TGTGCCAGCAGCCTCCGGGGGGGGGACAATTCACCCCTCCACTTT

V: TRBV7-6
J: TRBJ2-1
size: once
D: NA
CDR3: CASSLAGASSYNEQFF
DNA: TGTGCCAGCAGCTTAGCGGGCGCAAGCTCCTACAATGAGCAGTTCTTC

V: TRBV5-5
J: TRBJ2-7
size: NA
D: TRBD1
CDR3: CASSIGQGTLIEQYF
DNA: TGTGCCAGCAGTATAGGACAGGGGACTCTAATCGAGCAGTACTTC

V: TRBV7-9
J: TRBJ1-2
size: NA
D: NA
CDR3: CASSSGDANYGYTF
DNA: TGTGCCAGCAGCTCGGGGGACGCTAACTATGGCTACACCTTC

V: TRBV5-1
J: TRBJ2-1
size: few
D: TRBD1
CDR3: CASSWGTGSNEQFF
DNA: TGCGCCAGCAGCTGGGGGACAGGGAGCAATGAGCAGTTCTTC

V: TRBV19
J: TRBJ1-1
size: NA
D: NA
CDR3: CASSIQGLSEAFF
DNA: TGTGCCAGTAGTATCCAGGGTCTCTCTGAAGCTTTCTTT

V: TRBV9
J: TRBJ1-5
size: NA
D: NA
CDR3: CASSVTGSQPQHF
DNA: TGTGCCAGCAGCGTCACAGGTTCTCAGCCCCAGCATTTT

V: TRBV6-1
J: TRBJ2-5
size: NA
D: TRBD2
CDR3: CASSEASGGQETQYF
DNA: TGTGCCAGCAGTGAAGCTAGCGGGGGGCAAGAGACCCAGTACTTC

V: TRBV5-6
J: TRBJ1-2
size: NA
D: NA
CDR3: CASSFGQSPTLYGYTF
DNA: TGTGCCAGCAGCTTCGGACAGTCCCCAACGCTCTATGGCTACACCTTC

V: TRBV30
J: TRBJ2-5
size: NA
D: NA
CDR3: CACSTGGETQYF
DNA: TGTGCCTGTTCGACCGGAGGGGAGACCCAGTACTTC

V: TRBV5-1
J: TRBJ2-7
size: once
D: TRBD1
CDR3: CASSGTGGRSYEQYF
DNA: TGCGCCAGCAGCGGGACAGGGGGCAGGTCCTACGAGCAGTACTTC

V: TRBV18
J: TRBJ2-7
size: once
D: NA
CDR3: CASSPRSAGSYEQYF
DNA: TGTGCCAGCTCACCACGGTCTGCTGGGTCCTACGAGCAGTACTTC

V: TRBV5-5
J: TRBJ2-5
size: NA
D: NA
CDR3: CASSLGVRTETQYF
DNA: TGTGCCAGCAGCTTGGGGGTGCGGACGGAGACCCAGTACTTC

V: TRBV28
J: TRBJ1-6
size: NA
D: NA
CDR3: CASSLYMPPLHF
DNA: TGTGCCAGCAGTCTCTATATGCCACCCCTCCACTTT

V: TRBV10-1
J: TRBJ2-5
size: NA
D: TRBD2
CDR3: CASSEATSGRLYF
DNA: TGCGCCAGCAGTGAGGCGACTAGCGGGAGGCTGTACTTC

V: TRBV7-6
J: TRBJ1-3
size: few
D: NA
CDR3: CASSSMTGSGNTIYF
DNA: TGTGCCAGCAGCTCCATGACAGGCTCTGGAAACACCATATATTTT

V: TRBV9
J: TRBJ1-4
size: NA
D: NA
CDR3: CASSADSGEKLFF
DNA: TGTGCCAGCAGCGCGGACAGTGGGGAAAAACTGTTTTTT

V: TRBV7-2
J: TRBJ1-5
size: NA
D: NA
CDR3: CASSLEVGLGNQPQHF
DNA: TGTGCCAGCAGCTTAGAGGTAGGGCTAGGGAATCAGCCCCAGCATTTT

V: TRBV7-8
J: TRBJ1-5
size: once
D: TRBD1
CDR3: CASSLDQGGRGSQPQHF
DNA: TGTGCCAGCAGCTTAGATCAGGGCGGCAGGGGGAGTCAGCCCCAGCATTTT

V: TRBV4-2
J: TRBJ2-2
size: NA
D: TRBD2
CDR3: CASSPSGLAGGLRRLHTGELFF
DNA: TGTGCCAGCAGCCCCTCGGGTCTAGCGGGGGGCCTGCGACGTCTACACACCGGGGAGCTGTTTTTT

V: TRBV7-9
J: TRBJ1-1
size: NA
D: NA
CDR3: CASSRSGGSSTEAFF
DNA: TGTGCCAGCAGCCGTAGCGGGGGGTCGAGCACTGAAGCTTTCTTT

V: TRBV9
J: TRBJ2-7
size: NA
D: NA
CDR3: CASGWDYEQYF
DNA: TGTGCCAGCGGGTGGGACTACGAGCAGTACTTC

V: TRBV5-4
J: TRBJ1-1
size: NA
D: NA
CDR3: CASSLGRITNTEAFF
DNA: TGTGCCAGCAGCTTGGGCCGGATTACGAACACTGAAGCTTTCTTT

V: TRBV15
J: TRBJ1-5
size: NA
D: NA
CDR3: CATSSGPGGNQPQHF
DNA: TGTGCCACCAGCTCTGGACCCGGCGGGAATCAGCCCCAGCATTTT

V: TRBV9
J: TRBJ2-7
size: once
D: NA
CDR3: CASSVGVGPSYEQYF
DNA: TGTGCCAGCAGCGTAGGAGTGGGGCCCTCCTACGAGCAGTACTTC

V: TRBV5-1
J: TRBJ2-2
size: NA
D: TRBD1
CDR3: CASSLSTGGTGELFF
DNA: TGCGCCAGCAGCTTAAGTACAGGGGGTACCGGGGAGCTGTTTTTT

V: TRBV19
J: TRBJ1-1
size: NA
D: NA
CDR3: CASSMKGGEAFF
DNA: TGTGCCAGTAGTATGAAGGGAGGTGAAGCTTTCTTT